The sequence of this T cell receptor beta chain was determined in a study of T cell responses to AZD1222 COVID-19 vaccine. Concerning this clone: Its antigen remains unidentified.

Study-level points and caveats: Spike-specific TCR breadth and depth grew following two AZD1222 doses.

V was clipped by 4 bases and J by 7 bases; unmatched bases: 10. Germline V lookup: CDR1 LGHNA, CDR2 YSLEER. The CDR3 consists of 15 residues. Using immunoSEQ multiplex PCR, the repertoire was profiled, and TCRdb retains in-frame clones only, with some absent. This sample has 150,000 to 200,000 clones, with approximately 86% found just once. Sequencing was performed on peripheral blood, taken 28 days after the second AZD1222 dose. J is TRBJ1-5 and V is TRBV4-3; TRBD1 matches at 7 bases. The sequence was obtained from an adult who received the AZD1222 COVID-19 vaccine. CDR3 sequence (DNA): TGCGCCAGCAGCCGAGAGACAGGGAGGGGACAGCCCCAGCATTTT. Translation gives CASSRETGRGQPQHF.